The entry that follows covers one T cell receptor (beta chain) sequence. This specimen belongs to a study of T cell responses to AZD1222 COVID-19 vaccine. Here immunoSEQ multiplex PCR was the method, and the copy in TCRdb shows in-frame clones only, minus some. The table has approximately 76,000 clones, around 88% seen once. The sequence came from an adult in good health. Material: peripheral blood, obtained on day 0 of AZD1222 vaccination.

The DNA of the CDR3 is TGTGCCTGGGCTCTCTTAGGGGGAGACGGCTATGGCTACACCTTC. Translated, it gives CAWALLGGDGYGYTF. This chain uses TRBV30 with TRBJ1-2; tentative D call: TRBD1 (6 bases). V dropped 5 bases and J dropped 4 bases, with 20 bases sitting between them. The CDR3 is 15 amino acids. Per germline, CDR1 GTSNPN and CDR2 SVGIG (reference sequence).